This T cell receptor beta chain derives from a study of T cell repertoires in cytomegalovirus infection. Study-wide background: An indication of both CMV infection and matching HLA type came from public TCR beta signatures.

Regarding the study as a whole: The study found HLA-C-restricted CMV-specific TCR beta clonotypes dominating the ex vivo response.

TCRdb recomputed calls from the reads with MiXCR, one row per CDR3 protein. The sample includes roughly 720,000 distinct CDR3 sequences, less than 40% of them seen just once. Remarks on this clonotype: Its antigen is as yet unknown.

The CDR3 runs to 16 residues. CDR1 and CDR2 (germline): DFQATT, SNEGSKA (reference sequence). The V end lost 0 bases, the J end lost 0 bases, and 13 bases lay between the germline ends. Source material: PBMCs. J is TRBJ2-3 and V is TRBV20-1; D may be TRBD1 (6 bases). The TCR was taken from a human donor in good health (CMV status not recorded). Some clones in this sample may be carry-over from other donors' samples. The CDR3: CSAREKGVGSTDTQYF. For the CDR3, the DNA is TGCAGTGCTAGAGAGAAGGGGGTCGGTAGCACAGATACGCAGTATTTT.